This T cell receptor (beta chain) comes out of a study of graft-versus-host responses after intestinal transplantation. The CDR3 has 13 residues. Germline V gene lookup returns CDR1 MGHDK and CDR2 SYGVNS. V lost 8 bases, J lost 5 bases, and 13 bases lay in between. TCRdb's table, derived via immunoSEQ multiplex PCR, lists solely in-frame clones and lacks some. The sample includes fewer than 45,000 clones, roughly 90% seen only once; the top ten take nearly 4.5%. The sample was PBMCs, taken 524 days after transplant. The chain couples TRBV25-1 to TRBJ2-1; unclear D gene. This receptor was obtained from a human patient who received an intestinal transplant, so some T cells may come from the graft donor. The CDR3 DNA follows: TGTGCCAGCCTCTTAGAGGCCAACAATGAGCAGTTCTTC. It yields the protein CASLLEANNEQFF.